This T cell receptor beta chain was sequenced in a study of control samples from healthy donors and cancer patients. The CDR3 is made up of 16 amino acids. The germline CDR1 and CDR2 sequences are SGHAT and FQNNGV. V shed 4 bases, J shed 7 bases, and the junction held 14 bases outside the gene matches. Sequencing used immunoSEQ multiplex PCR; TCRdb keeps in-frame clones, though not all of them. This table has about 130,000 clones, 85% to 95% appearing once. This clone occurred once. The chain links TRBV11-2 to TRBJ2-7; TRBD1 agrees at 9 bases. This clonotype was sampled from a man in his sixties with colorectal cancer. The specimen sequenced was PBMCs. The CDR3 DNA sequence: TGTGCCAGCAGCTGGTTCCGGGACAGGGCCCGAAGGGAGCAGTACTTC. Residues: CASSWFRDRARREQYF.